Shown below are 13 T cell receptor beta chains from a single sample sequenced in a study of blood T cell repertoires in COVID-19. Measured with immunoSEQ multiplex PCR; TCRdb has only the in-frame clones, and not every one. The table has some 300,000 clones, roughly 91% seen once; the top ten hold about 9.4%. The sample taken for sequencing was PBMCs or T cells enriched from blood (not recorded which). Receptors originate from a woman in her 30s who had recovered from COVID-19.

The J gene is TRBJ2-1, the V gene TRBV7-2, with D possibly being TRBD2 (6 bases). Germline V gives CDR1 SGHTA, CDR2 FQGNSA. The CDR3 contains 15 residues. The ends were cut back, 4 bases at V and 5 bases at J, with 15 bases in the middle. CDR3: CASSSGEFWNNEQFF. CDR3 bases: TGTGCCAGCAGCTCGGGAGAATTTTGGAACAATGAGCAGTTCTTC.

V gene TRBV10-3 combines with J gene TRBJ2-7, with D possibly matching TRBD2 (6 bases). The ends were cut back, 10 bases at V and 0 bases at J, with 16 bases in the middle. The CDR3 spans 14 residues. Germline assignment: CDR1 ENHRY and CDR2 SYGVKD. For the CDR3, the DNA is TGTGCCACGAAGCCGGGAGAGGTCTCCTACGAGCAGTACTTC. Translated: CATKPGEVSYEQYF.

V and J are TRBV19 and TRBJ2-1; 8 bases are shared with TRBD1. The ends lost 4 bases at V and 8 bases at J; junction bases unmatched: 7. CDR1 LNHDA and CDR2 SQIVND come from the germline V gene (reference sequence). The CDR3 runs to 14 residues. DNA of the CDR3: TGTGCCAGTAGTACCCGGGACAGGAGTTATGAGCAGTTCTTC. This gives the protein CASSTRDRSYEQFF.

The chain couples TRBV10-3 to TRBJ1-5; 8 nucleotides match TRBD1. After removal of 6 bases from V and 2 bases from J, the junction contained 3 bases not matched to a gene. Germline values: CDR1 ENHRY, CDR2 SYGVKD. This CDR3 is built from 14 residues. The CDR3 DNA is TGTGCCATCAGCATGGACAGGGGCAATCAGCCCCAGCATTTT. Translation gives CAISMDRGNQPQHF.

The chain joins TRBV5-4 to TRBJ2-7; 7 bases are shared with TRBD1. The CDR3 loop spans 13 amino acids. The germline V gene has CDR1 SGHNT and CDR2 YYREEE (reference sequence). The V gene end was trimmed by 2 bases and the J gene end by 2 bases; junction bases not matched to a gene: 1. Written as DNA, the CDR3 is TGTGCCAGCAGCTTCACAGGGGCCTACGAGCAGTACTTC. It codes for CASSFTGAYEQYF.

J is TRBJ2-2 and V is TRBV25-1; 7 positions agree with TRBD1. Looked up from germline, CDR1 is MGHDK and CDR2 is SYGVNS. Trimming removed 4 bases from V and 1 base from J; junction bases left unmatched: 9. CDR3 size: 17 residues. The CDR3 DNA reads as TGTGCCAGCAGTGCATACCCCGGGACAGTGAACACCGGGGAGCTGTTTTTT. It specifies CASSAYPGTVNTGELFF.

The gene calls are TRBV11-3 and TRBJ2-2, with no clear D. The CDR3 spans 15 residues. CDR1 is SGHNT and CDR2 is YENEEA in the germline V gene. V shed 1 base and J shed 3 bases, with 9 bases lying between them. The CDR3 loop reads CASSLAAGYTGELFF. The CDR3 DNA follows: TGTGCCAGCAGCTTAGCAGCCGGGTACACCGGGGAGCTGTTTTTT.

The V gene is TRBV11-2, the J gene TRBJ2-7, with D possibly TRBD2 on 6 matching bases. Trimming took off 5 bases at V and 4 bases at J, with 9 bases between the two ends. The CDR3 sequence is 12 residues long. Germline lookup yields CDR1 SGHAT and CDR2 FQNNGV. CDR3 sequence (DNA): TGTGCCAGCAGCGATCGGGAGTACGAGCAGTACTTC. It translates to CASSDREYEQYF.

The chain joins TRBV15 to TRBJ2-1, with 10 bases aligning to TRBD1. Germline V CDR1 and CDR2: LNHNV, YYDKDF (reference sequence). The CDR3 is made up of 18 amino acids. V lost 1 base and J lost 4; bases outside the gene matches: 10. CDR3 nucleotide sequence: TGTGCCACCAGCAGAGGAGGGGGACAGGGGATCTGGTACAATGAGCAGTTCTTC. Protein sequence: CATSRGGGQGIWYNEQFF. Together with reference TRBV15 and TRBJ2-1, the CDR3 gives the full variable domain: DAMVIQNPRYQVTQFGKPVTLSCSQTLNHNVMYWYQQKSSQAPKLLFHYYDKDFNNEADTPDNFQSRRPNTSFCFLDIRSPGLGDTAMYLCATSRGGGQGIWYNEQFFGPGTRLTVL.

The V gene is TRBV5-4, the J gene TRBJ2-3; D is possibly TRBD2 (5 bases). Germline CDR1 and CDR2: SGHNT and YYREEE (reference sequence). The CDR3 sequence is 20 residues long. Trimming shortened V by 3 bases and J by 0 bases, and 26 bases separated the two germline ends. The CDR3 sequence is CASSSKTRSGSETSTDTQYF. In nucleotides, the CDR3 is TGTGCCAGCAGCTCGAAAACTAGATCCGGCTCTGAAACTAGCACAGATACGCAGTATTTT.

The chain recombines TRBV9 with TRBJ1-2; possible D gene TRBD1, 5 bases. The CDR3 runs 14 residues. Trimming removed 0 bases from V and 3 bases from J, with 9 bases in between. Germline V gene lookup returns CDR1 SGDLS and CDR2 YYNGEE. CDR3: CASSVGGQDYGYTF. The CDR3 region has the DNA TGTGCCAGCAGCGTAGGGGGCCAGGACTATGGCTACACCTTC.

This rearrangement joins TRBV4-1 to TRBJ2-4; weak D call: TRBD1 (6 bases). Trimming took off 5 bases at V and 0 bases at J, with 14 bases between the two ends. CDR1 MGHRA and CDR2 YSYEKL come from the germline V gene. This CDR3 comprises 16 residues. CDR3 protein: CASSIPGALAKNIQYF. The DNA of the CDR3 is TGCGCCAGCAGCATCCCAGGGGCCTTAGCCAAAAACATTCAGTACTTC.

The gene calls are TRBV6-2 or TRBV6-3 and TRBJ2-7; D ambiguous. Trimming pared 6 bases from V and 2 bases from J, leaving 17 bases between. There are 15 residues in the CDR3. The V gene's germline CDR1 is MNHEY and CDR2 SVGEGT. The CDR3 sequence is CASSALGTVTYEQYF. CDR3 coding DNA: TGTGCCAGCAGCGCTCTCGGCACAGTTACCTACGAGCAGTACTTC.